This T cell receptor (beta chain) emerged from a study of technical replicates of blood from a handful of donors. Libraries were prepared by immunoSEQ multiplex PCR; TCRdb keeps only in-frame clonotypes and omits some of them. The data hold some 57,000 clones, with about 96% observed a single time. After removal of 5 bases from V and 2 bases from J, the junction contained 3 bases not matched to a gene. Germline V lookup: CDR1 MRHNA, CDR2 SNTAGT. The CDR3 contains 15 residues. The V call is TRBV6-4, the J call TRBJ2-1, with 10 bases aligning to TRBD2. Sequencing was performed on T cells isolated from PBMCs. This receptor was obtained from a human donor in good health. The CDR3 spells CASSRLAGAYNEQFF. The CDR3 DNA reads TGTGCCAGCAGTCGGCTAGCGGGGGCCTACAATGAGCAGTTCTTC.